The source of this TCR beta chain is a study of T cells in Graves' hyperthyroidism and ophthalmopathy. Turning to the study itself: Peripheral blood was taken when the disease was first diagnosed, before any treatment began.

Newly diagnosed hyperthyroidism, duration under 2 months, in patients aged 18 to 65. Clinicians diagnosed patients from clinical symptoms, serum thyroxine and TRAb, thyroid ultrasound and orbital computed tomography. RNA transcripts yielded amplified TCR beta CDR3 regions. A set of HTBI primers served as the primers for a first-round RT-PCR of the TCR CDR3. TCRdb recomputed calls from the multiplex PCR reads with MiXCR, one row per CDR3 protein. The table has roughly 500,000 distinct CDR3 sequences, about 14% seen once. V was clipped by 5 bases and J by 4 bases; unmatched bases: 6. The germline V gene has CDR1 LNHDA and CDR2 SQIVND (reference sequence). The CDR3 runs to 14 residues. The study's findings and limits: Expanded thyroid clonotypes (above 0.001) were mostly also found in blood.

On this clonotype itself: Its specificity is not known.

This chain connects TRBV19 to TRBJ2-3; 7 bases fit TRBD2. The sample taken for sequencing was blood. This receptor was identified in a woman aged 25 to 39 with Graves' hyperthyroidism that later progressed to Graves' ophthalmopathy. The CDR3 DNA follows: TGTGCCAGTAGTTCGGCGGGAGCGGCAGATACGCAGTATTTT. Translation: CASSSAGAADTQYF.